This is a list of T cell receptor beta chains from one sample in a study of regulatory T cells in long-lasting Graves disease. TCRdb fed the multiplex PCR reads into MiXCR, producing one record per CDR3 protein. The sample includes roughly 450,000 distinct CDR3 sequences, about a quarter of them seen just once. The sample consisted of peripheral blood mononuclear cells (PBMCs), taken when the disease was refractory, from a patient treated with antithyroid drugs. These receptors came from a female donor with Graves disease. Both conserved end residues are part of each CDR3. Rows give clone size only sometimes, using once, few, many, or a class for an expanded clone.

clone_size,j_call,v_call,cdr3_aa
few,.,TRBV18,CASSPIAGDSNEQFF
few,TRBJ2-5,TRBV6-2/TRBV6-3,CASSYTPRGWETQYF
many,TRBJ1-1,TRBV19,CARSANTEAFF
.,TRBJ2-2,TRBV11-3,CASSLELGELFF
many,TRBJ2-7,TRBV7-8,CASSLNFDGDLNSYEQYF
many,TRBJ1-4,TRBV2,CASTRDRGEKLFF
many,TRBJ2-7,TRBV27,CASSFSRGHEQYF
.,TRBJ2-5,TRBV7-8,CASSFDGSPQETQYF
many,TRBJ2-2,TRBV2,CASSDGLAGNTGELFF
few,TRBJ1-5,TRBV5-1,CASSLDVNQPQHF
many,TRBJ1-1,TRBV18,CASSPDRVENTEAFF
many,TRBJ2-7,TRBV11-3,CASSLGRDGEQYF
.,TRBJ1-1,TRBV6-2/TRBV6-3,CASSLSGRNTEAFF
few,TRBJ1-2,TRBV4-2,CASSLGWGKGDYGYTF
few,TRBJ1-2,TRBV5-8,CASSLGVGALVGYTF
.,TRBJ1-1,TRBV12-3/TRBV12-4,CASSQGSGGPGNTEAFF
few,TRBJ1-2,TRBV19,CASSPSLQDYGYTF
.,TRBJ2-7,TRBV2,CASRLAGGSYEQYF
.,TRBJ2-1,TRBV25-1,CASRETTSGRSNEQFF
many,TRBJ1-2,TRBV19,CASSISESYGYTF
many,TRBJ1-5,TRBV7-2,CASSRTGKGDQPQHF
many,TRBJ1-2,TRBV12-3/TRBV12-4,CASSPWTVLNYGYTF
many,TRBJ2-6,TRBV6-1,CASSLRTGVGANVLTF
.,TRBJ2-4,TRBV20-1,CSASNSGRAENIQYF
few,TRBJ2-5,TRBV12-3/TRBV12-4,CASRPPGLVFQTQYF
few,TRBJ2-3,TRBV7-2,CASTLRLAGGGADTQYF
few,TRBJ1-2,TRBV7-9,CASSLAGLRVFGYTF
.,TRBJ1-1,TRBV19,CASSTLDLLQGNTEAFF
.,TRBJ2-1,TRBV7-2,CASSLGSGLARNEQFF
.,TRBJ1-2,TRBV18,CASSPPGGRGYGYTF
many,TRBJ1-1,TRBV7-8,CASSFRRWEPNTEAFF
few,TRBJ1-1,TRBV12-3/TRBV12-4,CASIATGLMNTEAFF
.,TRBJ1-5,TRBV5-1,CASSPTGRKEPQHF
.,TRBJ1-5,TRBV30,CAWPNRGTGNQPQHF
.,TRBJ2-2,TRBV6-5,CASSYPSGRSGELFF
few,TRBJ2-7,TRBV18,CASSPYKNSYEQYF
once,TRBJ2-2,TRBV20-1,CTHSTGEPFF
few,TRBJ2-5,TRBV19,CASSVEAGDEETQYF
.,TRBJ1-6,TRBV6-1,CASSNSNSPLHF
.,TRBJ2-5,TRBV7-7,CASSLDGSQETQYF
.,TRBJ2-7,TRBV6-1,CASSRPKVSSAHEQYF
.,TRBJ2-2,TRBV7-6,CASTPRTGDGELFF
many,TRBJ1-2,TRBV2,CASRPDREGGYTF
few,TRBJ2-4,TRBV7-2,CASSRVNIQYF
.,TRBJ2-3,TRBV7-3,CASSQGLAGGDTQYF
.,TRBJ2-7,TRBV19,CASKVSAASYEQYF
few,TRBJ1-5,TRBV6-1,CASRRYSNQPQHF
many,TRBJ2-7,TRBV29-1,CSVGTGAYEQYF
many,TRBJ2-7,TRBV13,CASSLPPNEQYF
few,TRBJ1-2,TRBV6-1,CASSESGFYGYTF
.,TRBJ2-7,TRBV20-1,CSARAPHPTSGTYEQYF
.,TRBJ2-1,TRBV27,CASSLDRGIYNEQLF
.,TRBJ2-7,TRBV3-1,CASSPRTGMGEQYF